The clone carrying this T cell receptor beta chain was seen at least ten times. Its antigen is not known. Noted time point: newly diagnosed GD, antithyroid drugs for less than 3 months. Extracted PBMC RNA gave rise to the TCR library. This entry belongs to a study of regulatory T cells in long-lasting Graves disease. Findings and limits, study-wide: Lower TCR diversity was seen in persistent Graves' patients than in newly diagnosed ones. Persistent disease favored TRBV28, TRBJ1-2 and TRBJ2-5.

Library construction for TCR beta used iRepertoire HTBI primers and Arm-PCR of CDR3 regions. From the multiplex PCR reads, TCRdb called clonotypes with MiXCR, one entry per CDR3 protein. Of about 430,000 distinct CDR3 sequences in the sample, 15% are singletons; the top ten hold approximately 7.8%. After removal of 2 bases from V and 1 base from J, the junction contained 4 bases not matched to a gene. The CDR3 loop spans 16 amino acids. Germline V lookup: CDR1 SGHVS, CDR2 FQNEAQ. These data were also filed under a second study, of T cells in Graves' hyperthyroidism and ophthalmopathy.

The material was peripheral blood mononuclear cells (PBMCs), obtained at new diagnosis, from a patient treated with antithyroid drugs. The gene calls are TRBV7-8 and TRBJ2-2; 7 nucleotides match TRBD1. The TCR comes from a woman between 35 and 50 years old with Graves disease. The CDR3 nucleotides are TGTGCCAGCAGCTTATTCAGGGGGAGGAACACCGGGGAGCTGTTTTTT. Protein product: CASSLFRGRNTGELFF.